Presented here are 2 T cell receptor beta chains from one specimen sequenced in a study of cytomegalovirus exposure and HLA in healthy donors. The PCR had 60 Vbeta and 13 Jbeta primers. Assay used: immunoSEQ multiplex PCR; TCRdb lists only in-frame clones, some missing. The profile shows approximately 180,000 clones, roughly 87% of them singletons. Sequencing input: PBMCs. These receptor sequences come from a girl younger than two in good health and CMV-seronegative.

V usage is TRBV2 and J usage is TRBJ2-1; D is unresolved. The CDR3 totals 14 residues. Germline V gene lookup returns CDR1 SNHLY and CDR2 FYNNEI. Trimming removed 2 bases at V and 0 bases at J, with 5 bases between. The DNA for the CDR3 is TGTGCCAGCAGTGAACCCAGCTCCTACAATGAGCAGTTCTTC. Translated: CASSEPSSYNEQFF.

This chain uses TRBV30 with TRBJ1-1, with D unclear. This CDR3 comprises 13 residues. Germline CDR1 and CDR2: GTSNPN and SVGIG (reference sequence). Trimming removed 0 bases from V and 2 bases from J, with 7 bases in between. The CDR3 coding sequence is TGTGCCTGGAGTGTTATATTTAACACTGAAGCTTTCTTT. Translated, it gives CAWSVIFNTEAFF.